This T cell receptor beta chain was retrieved from a study of cytomegalovirus exposure and HLA in healthy donors (dated by TCRdb to about 2017). Describing the broader study: An earlier analysis of 587 of the donors reported about 260 Gb of sequence data and around 120 million unique TCR beta sequences obtained from about 170 million T cells. Roughly 300 gigabases of sequencing data and approximately 93 million unique TCR sequences were included in an early release covering roughly 600 HLA-typed donors. Of the approximately 370 genotyped donors, less than 90% were placed in the genetic ancestry cluster associated with self-reported Caucasian donors. The study aimed to test whether cataloging public T cell receptors could reveal signatures of past pathogen exposure. Using immunosequencing, the study profiled T cell repertoires from some 670 subjects and related those repertoires to cytomegalovirus serostatus. Along with the approximately 670-subject first cohort, a separate validation cohort of more than 90 different subjects was used. The study combined high-throughput TCR immunosequencing, statistical association of individual TCRs with disease status, and machine learning to predict cytomegalovirus infection status. To study patterns of TCR occurrence, a later analysis re-analyzed previously published TCR beta repertoires from around 670 donors and added high-resolution HLA genotyping. The later analysis used no new phenotypic data to find candidate immune exposures, relying instead on TCR beta sequences and their occurrence across donors. In an earlier analysis of 587 of the donors, high-throughput TCR beta sequencing was used to judge whether each TCR beta V gene segment behaved as functional or pseudogenic. Donor age, sex, ethnicity and CMV serostatus were compiled alongside the repertoire data. A later genetic analysis used genome-wide SNP genotypes for about 60% of the roughly 700 donors, treating that subset as a discovery cohort. All discovery cohort repertoires had been generated using a single sequencing platform. Both class I and class II loci were covered by HLA typing, at four-digit resolution. The number of donors typed differed by locus, with 629-630 for A, B, C, DRB1 and DQB1, around 560 for DQA1, over 600 for DPA1, and 472 for DPB1. A few DR-DQ haplotypes were treated as single units for association and clustering because of strong linkage in the cohort. On average, roughly 250,000 unique TCR beta nucleotide sequences were sequenced per donor among more than 350 genotyped donors of the cohort, with roughly 20% of those sequences being non-productive.

In total, 600 or so healthy bone marrow donors made up the cohort. All cohort members were sampled while nominally healthy, although unrecorded immune exposures were likely present. The donor was CMV seronegative and was included in the group of a few hundred seronegative cohort members. Every donor gave a peripheral blood sample, and the peripheral blood mononuclear cells from that sample were used for TCR beta sequencing. The Qiagen DNeasy Blood Extraction Kit was used to extract genomic DNA from the blood cell samples. Sequences SEHNR (CDR1) and FQNEAQ (CDR2) are obtained from the germline V gene (reference sequence). The CDR3 spans 16 residues, from the cysteine through the phenylalanine. The only DNA kept is the CDR3, 48 bases in frame from the first base. Paper-wide results and their limitations: In a later analysis, some 17,000 TCR beta sequences were associated with specific HLA alleles at a false discovery rate of 0.05. Because HLA typing was unavailable for some donors at each locus, only the typed subset was used in association tests. In a later analysis, HLA-associated TCR beta chains were found to be more clonally expanded and to have lower generation probabilities than equally common non-associated chains. In a later analysis, the rate of TCR association differed among HLA loci, with DRB1 alleles having the most associated TCRs and HLA-C alleles having the fewest. In vitro tests confirmed that a few of the cytomegalovirus-associated TCR beta chains recognize cytomegalovirus antigens. In an earlier analysis of 500 to 650 of the donors, most TCR beta V segments appeared in productive rearrangements about 87% or about 30% of the time, broadly matching IMGT annotations. The cohort was sequenced for TCR beta chains only, and without alpha or paired-chain data the features that could be detected were limited. A further reported finding was that TCR beta sequences accurately predicted the HLA-A and HLA-B alleles for most subjects in the first cohort. A later genetic analysis associated a missense DCLRE1C variant with V-gene and J-gene trimming of TCR beta chains, and an independent cohort replicated the association. In a later analysis, most CMV-associated TCR beta chains were found to appear HLA-restricted, with HLA associations seemingly driven largely by CMV exposure. The authors suggested that the approach could potentially be extended to other disease states and immunological phenotypes. A total of fewer than 200 TCR beta chains were listed by the study as associated with cytomegalovirus. Across donors, most TCR sequences were observed very rarely, whereas some public TCRs were present in many individuals. When HLA alleles, especially DR and DQ, strongly co-occurred, attributing TCR associations to individual alleles was difficult. Sequencing depth was assumed to be roughly uniform across donors in the presence/absence analyses, though that assumption may not hold. Because counts were too low, roughly 18 rarely observed V segments, including chromosome 9 orphons, were left out of the earlier analysis of several hundred of the donors. According to a later analysis, parvovirus B19, influenza, CMV and Epstein-Barr virus appeared linked to several top co-occurrence clusters. Correlated functional status among segregating V segments might reflect linkage disequilibrium, but an unknown experimental factor could not be ruled out. The classifier was reported to diagnose cytomegalovirus status with high specificity and sensitivity in both the original cohort and the validation cohort. Compared with the approximately 600-donor mean, donors in an Asian-associated ancestry cluster had fewer N-insertions in productive TCRs, according to a later genetic analysis. CMV serostatus was the only immune exposure information available for the cohort. The sequencing pipeline was judged likely to have produced a cluster of highly shared sequence variants as a technical artifact. The 87-base-pair reads could not distinguish some IMGT-functional V segments, including TRBV6-2 and TRBV6-3, so those segments were excluded.

The protocol used for the library was the immunoSEQ multiplex PCR assay. For the multiplex PCR, a mixture combining 60 forward primers for TCR Vbeta segments and 13 reverse primers for TCR Jbeta segments was used. Amplification of the CDR3 region of rearranged TCR beta genes was performed with a multiplex PCR assay on genomic DNA. The Illumina HiSeq System was used to sequence the amplified TCR beta libraries as 87-base-pair reads. As for how the authors treated the data: In a later analysis, about 80 million unique TCR beta chains were counted across the 500 to 700 repertoires, and approximately 11 million of these chains were shared by at least two donors. Raw reads were error-corrected and collapsed into unique sequences by a nearest-neighbor algorithm in which closely related sequences were merged to remove PCR and sequencing errors. Alignment of CDR3 sequences to IMGT reference sequences was used to assign V, D and J gene segments. Each retained sequence needed at least a six-nucleotide match to both a V gene segment and a J gene segment. A rearrangement counted as productive if the CDR3 had no stop codons and remained in frame with V and J, and every other rearrangement counted as non-productive. Following IMGT convention, CDR3 was defined as the stretch from the second conserved V-encoded cysteine up to the conserved J-encoded phenylalanine. In an earlier analysis of 500 to 650 of the donors, sequences lacking an unambiguous match to a single V gene segment were excluded. An earlier analysis of approximately 590 of the donors classified V segments as functional when productive rearrangements were above 56.7% and as segregating when the standard deviation between donors was above 5%. A statistical classification framework was built to diagnose cytomegalovirus status from the catalog of TCR beta chain sequences. In a later analysis, TCR nucleotide sequences were compared against IMGT/GENE-DB human TR gene sequences so that V and J genes could be assigned. In a later analysis, CDR3 sequences and most-parsimonious VDJ recombination scenarios were assigned using the TCRdist pipeline. In a later analysis, each TCR beta chain was defined by its CDR3 amino acid sequence together with its V-gene family, and reads without a unique V-gene family were excluded. As a way to deal with suspected cross-contamination and a sequencing artifact, a later analysis dropped 640 or so nucleotide sequences that were highly shared and had low generation probability. A later analysis calculated a clonal expansion index for each public chain from normalized within-repertoire ranks of inferred template counts. In a later analysis, generation probabilities were computed with a VDJ recombination model fitted to out-of-frame rearrangements, and the resulting probabilities were checked against IGoR. Hypergeometric tests were used in a later analysis to score TCR-TCR, TCR-HLA and TCR-CMV co-occurrence, with a repertoire-size bias correction applied to the TCR pairs. To estimate false discovery rates, a later analysis permuted the HLA or CMV assignments 20 times. In a later analysis, co-occurring TCRs were grouped with DBSCAN, and TCRdist sequence similarity was added when clustering was performed within HLA-allele-positive subsets. Repertoires with fewer than 30,000 or more than 120,000 public chains, plus five repertoires with anomalous nucleotide sharing, were excluded from co-occurrence clustering. This is the immuneACCESS table as TCRdb keeps it, with only in-frame sequences that have V and J called. A part of the clones is gone; compared with another copy, unresolved V genes explain less than half, and the rest is unexplained. Clonal size and the V and J genes are those of that table, whereas D and trimming came from the DNA. The sample includes 150,000 to 200,000 clones, with less than 85% observed a single time. The leading ten clones occupy 4% to 6% of the sample.

On this clone itself: Its antigen is still unknown. An end of the junction does not agree with germline; a read error may underlie this.

Source material: PBMCs. The source is a man aged 18 to 30 in good health and CMV-seronegative. Recombination connected TRBV7-9 to TRBJ2-2, with TRBD2 identical over 12 junction bases. This receptor carries the CDR3 CASSLAGGPVTGELFF. The DNA sequence follows: TGTGCCAGCAGCCTAGCGGGAGGGCCGGTCACCGGGGAGCTGTTTTTT.